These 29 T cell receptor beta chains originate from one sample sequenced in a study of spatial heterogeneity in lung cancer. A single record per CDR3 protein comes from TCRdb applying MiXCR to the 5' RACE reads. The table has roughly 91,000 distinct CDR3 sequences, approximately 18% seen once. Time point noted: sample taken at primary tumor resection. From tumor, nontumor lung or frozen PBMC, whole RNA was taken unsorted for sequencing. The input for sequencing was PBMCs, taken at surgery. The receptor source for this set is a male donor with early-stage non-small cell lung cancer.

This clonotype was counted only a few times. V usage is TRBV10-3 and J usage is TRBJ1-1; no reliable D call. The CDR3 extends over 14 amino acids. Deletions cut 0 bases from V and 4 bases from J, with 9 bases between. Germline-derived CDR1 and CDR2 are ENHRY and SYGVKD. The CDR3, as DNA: TGTGCCATCAGTGAGTCTAGGGCTACCACTGAAGCTTTCTTT. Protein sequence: CAISESRATTEAFF.

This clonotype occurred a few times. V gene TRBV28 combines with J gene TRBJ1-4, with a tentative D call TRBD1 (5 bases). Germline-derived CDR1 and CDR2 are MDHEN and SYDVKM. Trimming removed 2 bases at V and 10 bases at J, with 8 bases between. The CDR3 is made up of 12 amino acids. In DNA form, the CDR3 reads TGTGCCAGCAGTTTAGGGGGGGGAAAACTGTTTTTT. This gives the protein CASSLGGGKLFF.

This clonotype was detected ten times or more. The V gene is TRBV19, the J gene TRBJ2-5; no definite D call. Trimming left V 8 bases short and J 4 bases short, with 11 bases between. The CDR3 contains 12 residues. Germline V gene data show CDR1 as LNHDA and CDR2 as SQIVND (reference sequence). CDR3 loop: CASGTPGETQYF. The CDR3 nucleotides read TGTGCCAGTGGTACACCAGGAGAGACCCAGTACTTC.

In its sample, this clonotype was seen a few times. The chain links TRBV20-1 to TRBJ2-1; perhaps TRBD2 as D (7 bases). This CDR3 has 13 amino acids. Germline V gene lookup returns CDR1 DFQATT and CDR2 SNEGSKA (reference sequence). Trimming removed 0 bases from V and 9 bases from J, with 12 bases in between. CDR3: CSARDGGGPEQFF. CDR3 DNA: TGCAGTGCTAGAGATGGGGGGGGCCCTGAGCAGTTCTTC.

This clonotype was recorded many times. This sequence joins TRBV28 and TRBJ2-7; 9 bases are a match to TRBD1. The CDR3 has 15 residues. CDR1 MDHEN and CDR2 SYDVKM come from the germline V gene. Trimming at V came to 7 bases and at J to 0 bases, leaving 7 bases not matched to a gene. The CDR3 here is CASITGQGSSYEQYF. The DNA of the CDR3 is TGTGCCAGCATCACGGGACAGGGAAGCTCCTACGAGCAGTACTTC.

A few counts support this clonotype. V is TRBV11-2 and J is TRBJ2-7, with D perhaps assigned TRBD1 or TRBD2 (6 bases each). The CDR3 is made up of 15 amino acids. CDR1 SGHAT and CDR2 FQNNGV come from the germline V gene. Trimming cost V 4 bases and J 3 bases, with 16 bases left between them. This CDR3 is CASSYQSGGNYEQYF. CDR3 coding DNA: TGTGCCAGCAGCTACCAGTCCGGGGGCAACTACGAGCAGTACTTC.

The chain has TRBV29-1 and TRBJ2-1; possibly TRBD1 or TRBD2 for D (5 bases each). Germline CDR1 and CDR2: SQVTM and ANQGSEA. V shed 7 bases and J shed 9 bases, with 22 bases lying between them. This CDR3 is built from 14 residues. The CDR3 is CSAIVGLPGGEQFF. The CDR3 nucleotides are TGCAGCGCAATCGTTGGGCTTCCTGGGGGTGAGCAGTTCTTC.

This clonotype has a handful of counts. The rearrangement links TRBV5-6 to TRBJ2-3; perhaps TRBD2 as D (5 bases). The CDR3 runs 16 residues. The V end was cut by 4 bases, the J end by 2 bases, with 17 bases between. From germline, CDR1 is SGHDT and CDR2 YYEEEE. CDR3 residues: CASSLGFGGPTDTQYF. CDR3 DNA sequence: TGTGCCAGCAGCCTCGGATTCGGAGGCCCCACAGATACGCAGTATTTT.

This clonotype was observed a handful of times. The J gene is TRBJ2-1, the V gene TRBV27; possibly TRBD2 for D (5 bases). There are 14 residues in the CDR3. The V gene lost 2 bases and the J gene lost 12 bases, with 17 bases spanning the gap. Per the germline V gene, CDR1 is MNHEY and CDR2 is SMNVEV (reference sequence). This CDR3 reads CASSLGSGVVVQFF. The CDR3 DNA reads TGTGCCAGCAGTTTAGGCTCCGGGGTTGTGGTGCAGTTCTTC.

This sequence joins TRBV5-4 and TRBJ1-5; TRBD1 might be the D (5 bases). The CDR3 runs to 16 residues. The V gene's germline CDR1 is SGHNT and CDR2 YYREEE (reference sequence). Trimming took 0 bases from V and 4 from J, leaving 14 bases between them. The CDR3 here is CASSLGGTGRNQPQHF. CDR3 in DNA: TGTGCCAGCAGCTTGGGAGGCACAGGTAGGAATCAGCCCCAGCATTTT.

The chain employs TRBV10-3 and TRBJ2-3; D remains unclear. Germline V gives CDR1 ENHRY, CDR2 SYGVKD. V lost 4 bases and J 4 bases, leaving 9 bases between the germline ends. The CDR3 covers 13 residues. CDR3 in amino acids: CAISVVSADTQYF. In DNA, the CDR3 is TGTGCCATCAGTGTTGTGAGCGCAGATACGCAGTATTTT.

CDR3 residues: CASSQRTSGSYNEQFF. CDR3 nucleotide sequence: TGTGCCAGCAGCCAAAGAACCAGTGGCTCCTACAATGAGCAGTTCTTC. The chain employs TRBV5-4 and TRBJ2-1; no definite D call. The CDR3 is made up of 16 amino acids. From germline, CDR1 is SGHNT and CDR2 YYREEE (reference sequence). The V and J ends lost 4 bases and 0 bases respectively, with 14 bases between them.

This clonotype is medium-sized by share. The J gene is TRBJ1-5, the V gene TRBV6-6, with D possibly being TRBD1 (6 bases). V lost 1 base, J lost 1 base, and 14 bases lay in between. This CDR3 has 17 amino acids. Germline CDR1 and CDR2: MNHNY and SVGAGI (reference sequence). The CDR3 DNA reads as TGTGCCAGCAGTTACTTATGGGACATTCAAAGCAATCAGCCCCAGCATTTT. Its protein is CASSYLWDIQSNQPQHF.

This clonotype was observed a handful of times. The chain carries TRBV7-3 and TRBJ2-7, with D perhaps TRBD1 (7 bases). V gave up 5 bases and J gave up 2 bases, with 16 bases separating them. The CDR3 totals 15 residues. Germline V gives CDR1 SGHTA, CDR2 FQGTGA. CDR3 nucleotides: TGTGCCAGCAGCGAAGGGGGCGGGGAGACCTACGAGCAGTACTTC. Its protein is CASSEGGGETYEQYF.

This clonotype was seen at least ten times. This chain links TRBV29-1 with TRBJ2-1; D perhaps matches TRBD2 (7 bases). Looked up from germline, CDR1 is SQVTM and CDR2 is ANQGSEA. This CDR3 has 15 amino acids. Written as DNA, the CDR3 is TGCACCATTGGGGGGGCGCGGCCCCGTGGGAATGAGCAGTTCTTC. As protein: CTIGGARPRGNEQFF.

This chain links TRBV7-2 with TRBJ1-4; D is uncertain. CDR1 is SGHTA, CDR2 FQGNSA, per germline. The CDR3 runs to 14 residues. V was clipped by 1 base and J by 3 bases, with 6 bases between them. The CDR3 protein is CASSLVSPNEKLFF. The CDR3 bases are TGTGCCAGCAGCTTAGTGTCACCTAATGAAAAACTGTTTTTT. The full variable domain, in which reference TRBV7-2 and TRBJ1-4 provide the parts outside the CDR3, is GAGVSQSPSNKVTEKGKDVELRCDPISGHTALYWYRQSLGQGLEFLIYFQGNSAPDKSGLPSDRFSAERTGGSVSTLTIQRTQQEDSAVYLCASSLVSPNEKLFFGSGTQLSVL.

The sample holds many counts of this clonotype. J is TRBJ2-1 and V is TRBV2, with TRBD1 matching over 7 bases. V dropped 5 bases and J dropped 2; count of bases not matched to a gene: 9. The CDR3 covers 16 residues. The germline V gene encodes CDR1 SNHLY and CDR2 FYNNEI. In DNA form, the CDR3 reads TGTGCCAGCAGTCCAGCTGAGGGGGCCCCCTACAATGAGCAGTTCTTC. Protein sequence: CASSPAEGAPYNEQFF. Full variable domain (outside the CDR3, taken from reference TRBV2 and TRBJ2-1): EPEVTQTPSHQVTQMGQEVILRCVPISNHLYFYWYRQILGQKVEFLVSFYNNEISEKSEIFDDQFSVERPDGSNFTLKIRSTKLEDSAMYFCASSPAEGAPYNEQFFGPGTRLTVL.

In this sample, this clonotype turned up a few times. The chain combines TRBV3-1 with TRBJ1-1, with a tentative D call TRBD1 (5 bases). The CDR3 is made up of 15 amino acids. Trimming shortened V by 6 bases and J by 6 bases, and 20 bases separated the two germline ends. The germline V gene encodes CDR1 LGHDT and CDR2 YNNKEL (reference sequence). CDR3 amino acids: CASRRTSGGRAEAFF. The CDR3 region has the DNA TGTGCCAGCAGGCGTACGAGTGGGGGGAGAGCTGAAGCTTTCTTT. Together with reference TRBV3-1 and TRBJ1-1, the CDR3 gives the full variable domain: DTAVSQTPKYLVTQMGNDKSIKCEQNLGHDTMYWYKQDSKKFLKIMFSYNNKELIINETVPNRFSPKSPDKAHLNLHINSLELGDSAVYFCASRRTSGGRAEAFFGQGTRLTVV.

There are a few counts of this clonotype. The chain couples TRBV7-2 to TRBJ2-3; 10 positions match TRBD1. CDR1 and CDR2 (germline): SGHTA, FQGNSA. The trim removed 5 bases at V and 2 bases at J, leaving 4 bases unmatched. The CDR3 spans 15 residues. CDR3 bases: TGTGCCAGCAGCCCCGGGACAGGGGTCACAGATACGCAGTATTTT. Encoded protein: CASSPGTGVTDTQYF.

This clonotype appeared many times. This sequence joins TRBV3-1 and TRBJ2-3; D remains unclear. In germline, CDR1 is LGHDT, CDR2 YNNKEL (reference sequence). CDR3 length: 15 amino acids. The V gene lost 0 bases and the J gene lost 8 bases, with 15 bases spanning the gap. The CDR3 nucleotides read TGTGCCAGCAGCCAAGATACGACGGTTCCAGGTACGCAGTATTTT. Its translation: CASSQDTTVPGTQYF.

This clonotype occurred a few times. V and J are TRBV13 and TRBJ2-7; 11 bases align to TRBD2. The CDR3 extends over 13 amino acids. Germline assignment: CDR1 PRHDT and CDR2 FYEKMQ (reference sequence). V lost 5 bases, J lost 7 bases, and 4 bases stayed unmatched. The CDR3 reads CASSATSGGEQYF. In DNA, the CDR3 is TGTGCCAGCAGCGCCACTAGCGGGGGTGAGCAGTACTTC.

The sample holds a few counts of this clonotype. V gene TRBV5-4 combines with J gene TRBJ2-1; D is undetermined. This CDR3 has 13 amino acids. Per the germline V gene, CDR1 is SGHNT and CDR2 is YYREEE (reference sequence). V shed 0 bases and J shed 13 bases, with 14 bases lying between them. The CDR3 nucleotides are TGTGCCAGCAGCTTGGCCACAAGAAAGACCCAGTTCTTC. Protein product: CASSLATRKTQFF.

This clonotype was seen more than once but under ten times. The CDR3 here is CASSLSGGRAFF. The CDR3 region has the DNA TGTGCCAGCAGTTTATCAGGGGGGCGAGCTTTCTTT. This chain connects TRBV27 to TRBJ1-1, with TRBD1 as a possible D gene (6 bases). CDR1 is MNHEY and CDR2 is SMNVEV in the germline V gene (reference sequence). V dropped 0 bases and J dropped 10 bases, with 9 bases sitting between them. This CDR3 comprises 12 residues.

The DNA for the CDR3 is TGTGCCAGCAGCTTAGTTTCAGGAGATACGCAGTATTTT. This encodes CASSLVSGDTQYF. V is TRBV7-9 and J is TRBJ2-3, with D uncertain. The CDR3 consists of 13 residues. With 1 base removed from V and 5 bases from J, the gap between germline ends came to 7 bases. Looked up from germline, CDR1 is SEHNR and CDR2 is FQNEAQ (reference sequence).

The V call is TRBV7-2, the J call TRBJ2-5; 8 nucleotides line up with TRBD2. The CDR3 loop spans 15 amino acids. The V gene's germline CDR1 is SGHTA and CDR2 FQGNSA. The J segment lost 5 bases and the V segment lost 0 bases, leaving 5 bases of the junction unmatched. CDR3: CASSLAPGGFETQYF. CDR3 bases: TGTGCCAGCAGCTTAGCCCCGGGAGGGTTTGAGACCCAGTACTTC.

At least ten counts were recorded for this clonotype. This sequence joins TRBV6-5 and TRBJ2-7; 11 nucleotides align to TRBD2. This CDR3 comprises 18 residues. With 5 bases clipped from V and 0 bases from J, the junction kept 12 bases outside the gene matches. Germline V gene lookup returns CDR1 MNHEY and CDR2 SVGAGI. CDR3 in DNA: TGTGCCAGCAGTCCCCGTAGGCTAGCGGGGGGTAGCTCCTACGAGCAGTACTTC. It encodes CASSPRRLAGGSSYEQYF.

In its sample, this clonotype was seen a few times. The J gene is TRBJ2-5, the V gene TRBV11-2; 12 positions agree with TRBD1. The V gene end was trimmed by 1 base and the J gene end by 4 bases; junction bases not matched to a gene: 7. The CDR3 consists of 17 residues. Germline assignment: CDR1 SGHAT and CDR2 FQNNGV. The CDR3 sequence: CASSLVPGTGGGETQYF. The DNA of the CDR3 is TGTGCCAGCAGCTTAGTACCGGGGACAGGGGGCGGAGAGACCCAGTACTTC.

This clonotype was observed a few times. The CDR3 bases are TGCAGTGCTGCTACTAGCGGATTTTCCAAAAACATTCAGTACTTC. This codes for CSAATSGFSKNIQYF. V and J are TRBV20-1 and TRBJ2-4; 8 nucleotides line up with TRBD2. CDR1 and CDR2 (germline): DFQATT, SNEGSKA (reference sequence). The CDR3 is made up of 15 amino acids. Losses at the gene ends were 5 bases for V and 2 bases for J; bases not matched to a gene: 8.

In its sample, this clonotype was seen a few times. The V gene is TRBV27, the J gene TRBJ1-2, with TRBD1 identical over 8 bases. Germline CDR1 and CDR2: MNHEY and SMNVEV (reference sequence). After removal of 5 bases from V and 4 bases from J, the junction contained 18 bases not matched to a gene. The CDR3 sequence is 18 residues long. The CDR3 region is CASSPNPSRGRNAYGYTF. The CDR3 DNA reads TGTGCCAGCAGTCCGAATCCCTCCAGGGGGCGGAATGCCTATGGCTACACCTTC.